This T cell receptor (beta chain) stems from a study of blood T cells in healthy people across ages. Study information: Template switching captured about one barcoded beta molecule per two T cells.

CDR3 length equals 16 residues. Germline V lookup: CDR1 MNHEY, CDR2 SVGAGI. The junction had 9 bases not matched to a gene; V was cut back by 6 bases and J by 2 bases. Note on this clonotype: The antigen is unknown.

Each of the donors had around 10 milliliters of peripheral blood drawn into EDTA-treated Vacutainer tubes. A second PCR, run for about 6 to 12 cycles, used a sample-barcoded 5' primer plus a J-beta primer mix. MiXCR was run by TCRdb on the 5' RACE reads, yielding one entry per CDR3 protein. The sample shows just over 1 million distinct CDR3 sequences, more than 35% of them seen only once. Study-wide findings and caveats: As naive T cell percentage varied, TCR beta diversity correlated strongly with it. Among long-lived donors, naive CD4+ cells were more numerous and diversity higher than in aged donors.

The gene calls are TRBV6-5 and TRBJ2-5; 10 bases agree with TRBD2. The receptor was derived from a woman aged 55 to 70 in good health. The sequencing input was blood. The CDR3 bases are TGTGCCAGCAGCCAACCAATAGCGGGAGGACAAGAGACCCAGTACTTC. It specifies CASSQPIAGGQETQYF.